Included here is one TCR beta chain sequence, with context. This entry belongs to a study of shared clonotypes between healthy human individuals. This CDR3 contains 16 residues. Trimming cost V 0 bases and J 0 bases, with 11 bases left between them. Germline V gene sequence: CDR1 MNHEY, CDR2 SMNVEV (reference sequence). TCRdb keeps only in-frame clones here, not all; method: immunoSEQ multiplex PCR. Among over 300,000 clones listed, 80% to 90% were seen once. Sequenced material: memory CD8+ T cells sorted from blood. The sample's subset: CD45RO+ cells pooled with CCR7-negative TemRA cells. This chain uses TRBV27 with TRBJ1-1; the D gene is possibly TRBD1 (5 bases). The receptor's source is a man aged 18-30 years in good health. The CDR3 region has the DNA TGTGCCAGCAGTTTATCGGTGTGGGGGATGAACACTGAAGCTTTCTTT. This encodes CASSLSVWGMNTEAFF.